Each of the 24 T cell receptor beta chains below was sequenced from the same sample in a study of blood T cell repertoires in COVID-19. Assay used: immunoSEQ multiplex PCR; TCRdb lists only in-frame clones, some missing. Of 110,000 to 150,000 clones detected, approximately 80% appear once; the ten largest clones hold about a tenth. Sequencing was performed on peripheral blood. The receptors were sampled from a man in his 60s with active or convalescent COVID-19.

This chain joins TRBV11-3 and TRBJ1-1, with D maybe TRBD1 (5 bases). The CDR3 has 16 residues. V lost 0 bases, J lost 3 bases, and 14 bases lay in between. In germline, CDR1 is SGHNT, CDR2 YENEEA. The chain's CDR3 is CASSLDLGGAYTEAFF. CDR3 nucleotides: TGTGCCAGCAGCTTAGATCTAGGCGGGGCGTACACTGAAGCTTTCTTT.

The chain carries TRBV6-5 and TRBJ1-1; 7 bases fit TRBD1. Germline V lookup: CDR1 MNHEY, CDR2 SVGAGI. V gave up 6 bases and J gave up 1 base; unmatched junction bases: 8. This CDR3 contains 15 residues. The chain's CDR3 is CASRKSGQTNTEAFF. The CDR3 bases are TGTGCCAGCAGGAAGTCGGGACAGACGAACACTGAAGCTTTCTTT.

This clone occurred once. J is TRBJ1-2 and V is TRBV25-1; D is unclear. Trimming left V 1 base short and J 3 bases short, with 12 bases between. Germline V gives CDR1 MGHDK, CDR2 SYGVNS. There are 15 residues in the CDR3. CDR3 in DNA: TGTGCCAGCAGTGAATTTGGCAGAAACCACTATGGCTACACCTTC. Its protein product is CASSEFGRNHYGYTF.

The chain couples TRBV6-2 or TRBV6-3 to TRBJ2-1, with D maybe TRBD2 (5 bases). V was shortened by 0 bases and J by 0 bases, with 12 bases between the two germline ends. In germline, CDR1 is MNHEY, CDR2 SVGEGT. This CDR3 has 17 residues. The CDR3 sequence: CASSYSGVSSSYNEQFF. As DNA, the CDR3 is TGTGCCAGCAGTTACTCGGGAGTCTCGAGCTCCTACAATGAGCAGTTCTTC.

This clone has only one observation. The J gene is TRBJ2-7, the V gene TRBV20-1; D perhaps matches TRBD1 (6 bases). This CDR3 region has 13 residues. Germline-derived CDR1 and CDR2 are DFQATT and SNEGSKA (reference sequence). Trimming took 3 bases from V and 2 from J, leaving 11 bases between them. CDR3 coding DNA: TGCAGTGCTAGTCGGGGACAAACCTACGAGCAGTACTTC. This gives the protein CSASRGQTYEQYF.

V gene TRBV3-1 (or the pseudogene TRBV3-2) combines with J gene TRBJ2-1; maybe TRBD2 (5 bases). Germline CDR1 is LGHDT and CDR2 is YNNKEL (reference sequence). Trimming stripped 8 bases from V and 4 bases from J, with 15 bases between. This CDR3 is built from 14 residues. The CDR3 DNA reads TGTGCCAGCCACCCGGGAACCGATTACAATGAGCAGTTCTTC. Translating it yields CASHPGTDYNEQFF.

The chain couples TRBV9 to TRBJ2-2; D not certain. Trimming removed 4 bases at V and 4 bases at J, with 8 bases between. The CDR3 sequence is 13 residues long. Germline CDR1 is SGDLS and CDR2 is YYNGEE. DNA for the CDR3: TGTGCCAGCAGCCTACGTGTCACCGGGGAGCTGTTTTTT. This codes for CASSLRVTGELFF.

This chain connects TRBV9 to TRBJ2-7; a weak D match, TRBD1 (6 bases). Germline CDR1 is SGDLS and CDR2 is YYNGEE. Trimming shortened V by 0 bases and J by 4 bases, and 8 bases separated the two germline ends. The CDR3 sequence is 13 residues long. The CDR3 DNA sequence: TGTGCCAGCAGCGTAGCCGACAGGTACGAGCAGTACTTC. It codes for CASSVADRYEQYF.

DNA of the CDR3: TGCAGCGTTGATAGGGGTACAGTACTATTCGCAGCCCCCCCTGGCTATGGCTACACCTTC. Protein sequence: CSVDRGTVLFAAPPGYGYTF. J is TRBJ1-2 and V is TRBV29-1, with D maybe TRBD1 (5 bases). Trimming left V 3 bases short and J 4 bases short, with 33 bases between. The CDR3 length is 20 residues. Germline V gives CDR1 SQVTM, CDR2 ANQGSEA.

V gene TRBV6-1 combines with J gene TRBJ2-2; 8 bases agree with TRBD1. Germline V gene data show CDR1 as MNHNS and CDR2 as SASEGT. Trimming took 3 bases from V and 4 from J; bases not matched to a gene: 4. The CDR3 consists of 15 residues. The CDR3 nucleotides read TGTGCCAGCAGTGAGGACAGGGTTGGCACCGGGGAGCTGTTTTTT. Amino acids: CASSEDRVGTGELFF.

The J gene is TRBJ2-1, the V gene TRBV7-2, with TRBD1 matching 9 bases. This CDR3 is built from 17 residues. V lost 0 bases, J lost 3 bases, and 6 bases stayed unmatched. Germline CDR1 is SGHTA and CDR2 is FQGNSA. The CDR3 protein is CASSLAVGQGLYNEQFF. The CDR3 bases are TGTGCCAGCAGCTTAGCTGTCGGACAGGGGCTCTACAATGAGCAGTTCTTC. Full variable domain (outside the CDR3, taken from reference TRBV7-2 and TRBJ2-1): GAGVSQSPSNKVTEKGKDVELRCDPISGHTALYWYRQSLGQGLEFLIYFQGNSAPDKSGLPSDRFSAERTGGSVSTLTIQRTQQEDSAVYLCASSLAVGQGLYNEQFFGPGTRLTVL.

There are a few counts of this clone. The chain uses TRBV27 and TRBJ2-7; 9 nucleotides agree with TRBD2. The V gene end was trimmed by 2 bases and the J gene end by 7 bases; junction bases not matched to a gene: 9. Germline lookup yields CDR1 MNHEY and CDR2 SMNVEV (reference sequence). CDR3 length equals 15 residues. CDR3 nucleotide sequence: TGTGCCAGCAGTTTAGACGCAGCGGGGGGCTGGGAGCAGTACTTC. Its translation: CASSLDAAGGWEQYF.

The chain couples TRBV12-3 or TRBV12-4 to TRBJ1-5, with D unresolved. The V gene lost 3 bases and the J gene lost 4 bases, with 4 bases spanning the gap. The CDR3 runs 12 residues. The DNA for the CDR3 is TGTGCCAGCAGTTTGCAGAATCAGCCCCAGCATTTT. Its protein product is CASSLQNQPQHF.

This sequence joins TRBV18 and TRBJ1-1; D is possibly TRBD1 (5 bases). Germline V CDR1 and CDR2: KGHSH, LQKENI. The CDR3 is 14 residues long. Trimming took off 6 bases at V and 5 bases at J, with 16 bases between the two ends. The CDR3 sequence is CASSVGRGNTEAFF. The CDR3 nucleotides read TGTGCCAGCTCGGTCGGGAGGGGAAATACTGAAGCTTTCTTT.

This clone was seen only a few times. This chain links TRBV4-1 with TRBJ2-2; no firm D call. Germline V CDR1 and CDR2: MGHRA, YSYEKL. Trimming pared 1 base from V and 5 bases from J, leaving 2 bases between. This CDR3 is 12 amino acids long. CDR3 residues: CASSQATGELFF. CDR3 DNA sequence: TGCGCCAGCAGCCAAGCTACCGGGGAGCTGTTTTTT.

The CDR3 DNA is TGTGCCAGCACGGACATGCCTCAGCCCCAGCATTTT. Amino acid sequence: CASTDMPQPQHF. The chain employs TRBV2 and TRBJ1-5; D is possibly TRBD1 (5 bases). The CDR3 has 12 residues. Trimming left V 7 bases short and J 6 bases short, with 10 bases between. CDR1 SNHLY and CDR2 FYNNEI come from the germline V gene. The full variable domain, rest sourced from reference TRBV2 and TRBJ1-5, is EPEVTQTPSHQVTQMGQEVILRCVPISNHLYFYWYRQILGQKVEFLVSFYNNEISEKSEIFDDQFSVERPDGSNFTLKIRSTKLEDSAMYFCASTDMPQPQHFGDGTRLSIL.

The DNA for the CDR3 is TGTGCCACCTCGGCGGTTTTTCCACCCCCCCACGAGCAGTACGTC. Protein: CATSAVFPPPHEQYV. The rearrangement joins TRBV21-1 to TRBJ2-7; no check of the table's D call, TRBD2, against the DNA was made. TRBV21-1 is classified as a pseudogene. The CDR3 is made up of 15 amino acids.

There are a few counts of this clone. This chain links TRBV2 with TRBJ1-2; D not certain. Between the trimmed V and J ends, which lost 0 bases and 8 bases, there was a span of 10 bases. Germline CDR1 and CDR2: SNHLY and FYNNEI. The length of the CDR3 is 13 residues. For the CDR3, the DNA is TGTGCCAGCAGTGAAGCGCAGACAAACGGCTACACCTTC. It codes for CASSEAQTNGYTF.

V usage is TRBV15 and J usage is TRBJ2-7; TRBD1 might be the D (5 bases). CDR1 and CDR2 (germline): LNHNV, YYDKDF (reference sequence). The CDR3 length is 16 residues. Deletions cut 0 bases from V and 3 bases from J, with 15 bases between. The CDR3 spells CATSRDSGAGYYEQYF. The DNA of the CDR3 is TGTGCCACCAGCAGAGATTCTGGGGCAGGGTACTACGAGCAGTACTTC.

The chain uses TRBV6-5 and TRBJ2-1; weak D call: TRBD1 (6 bases). CDR3 length: 16 residues. Trimming stripped 0 bases from V and 7 bases from J, with 16 bases between. In germline, CDR1 is MNHEY, CDR2 SVGAGI. This chain's CDR3 is CASSYSGTWVLNEQFF. For the CDR3, the DNA is TGTGCCAGCAGTTACTCTGGGACATGGGTTCTAAATGAGCAGTTCTTC.

The J gene is TRBJ2-7, the V gene TRBV4-1; weak D call: TRBD1 (5 bases). CDR1 MGHRA and CDR2 YSYEKL come from the germline V gene. The CDR3 totals 14 residues. The V end lost 2 bases, the J end lost 3 bases, and 11 bases lay between the germline ends. The CDR3 DNA reads TGCGCCAGCAGCCAACGGGCCAGGGACTACGAGCAGTACTTC. Amino acids: CASSQRARDYEQYF.

In this sample, this clone turned up once. The rearrangement uses TRBV7-9 and TRBJ2-1; D possibly corresponds to TRBD2 (6 bases). CDR3 length: 14 amino acids. The germline gives CDR1 SEHNR, CDR2 FQNEAQ (reference sequence). Trimming removed 0 bases at V and 16 bases at J, with 19 bases between. The CDR3 DNA follows: TGTGCCAGCAGCTTAGCGCAGGTACTAGCAAGATCTTTCTTC. Residues: CASSLAQVLARSFF.

This clone was seen a single time. The V gene is TRBV12-3 or TRBV12-4, the J gene TRBJ1-2; D is ambiguous. V gave up 2 bases and J gave up 4 bases, with 8 bases separating them. The CDR3 consists of 13 residues. CDR3 sequence: CASSLRRSYGYTF. DNA for the CDR3: TGTGCCAGCAGTTTACGGAGGTCCTATGGCTACACCTTC.

V and J are TRBV6-2 or TRBV6-3 and TRBJ1-5; the D gene is possibly TRBD1 (6 bases). The germline gives CDR1 MNHEY, CDR2 SVGEGT. V lost 4 bases and J 3 bases, leaving 13 bases between the germline ends. This CDR3 contains 15 residues. Here the CDR3 DNA reads TGTGCCAGCAGTTCGCCAGGGGCTACCAATCAGCCCCAGCATTTT. Its protein product is CASSSPGATNQPQHF.